This TCR beta chain was sequenced for a study of T cells after yellow fever vaccination. Findings and limits, study-wide: Abundant bulk-population clonotypes could contaminate the FACS-sorted repertoires.

A remark on this clonotype: The antigen is unknown.

Template switching by 5'RACE produced TCR cDNA, adding a universal primer site and UMIs. TCRdb processed the 5' RACE reads anew with MiXCR; each CDR3 protein has one entry. Among hundreds of thousands of distinct CDR3 sequences, about 14% were seen once, and the ten largest hold around an eighth. This sequence was found in a man aged 30 to 39 who received the YFV17D yellow fever vaccine. The starting material was PBMCs, obtained on the day of the yellow fever booster vaccination.

This chain's CDR3 is CASSLGTSGTTGELFF. The CDR3 nucleotides are TGTGCCAGCAGCTTGGGGACTAGCGGGACTACCGGGGAGCTGTTTTTT. The genes are TRBV7-6 and TRBJ2-2, with TRBD2 identical over 13 bases. Germline V gene data show CDR1 as SGHVS and CDR2 as FNYEAQ. CDR3 length: 16 amino acids. Trimming cost V 3 bases and J 5 bases; bases outside gene matches: 3.